Detailed here is one T cell receptor (beta chain). The antigen remains undetermined. Sequenced by immunoSEQ multiplex PCR; TCRdb stores in-frame clones only, minus some. The table shows more than 110,000 clones, with about 87% occurring only once. This entry comes from a study of T cell responses to AZD1222 COVID-19 vaccine. Study background: Second doses that came at about 4 or about 12 weeks were put together. Study-level findings and limits: Per reports, nearly half of all spike-specific TCRs target regions that are unmutated in variants.

From germline, CDR1 is MNHEY and CDR2 SVGAGI. The CDR3 covers 13 residues. V was pared by 8 bases and J by 4 bases, with 15 bases between. This TCR was sampled from an adult in good health. Sequencing was performed on peripheral blood, taken on day 0 of AZD1222 vaccination. This chain uses TRBV6-5 with TRBJ2-7, with D possibly matching TRBD2 (7 bases). This CDR3 reads CASGRDTTYEQYF. Written as DNA, the CDR3 is TGTGCCAGCGGGAGGGACACAACTTACGAGCAGTACTTC.